The 17 T cell receptor beta chains below all came from one sample that was sequenced in a study of blood T cell repertoires in COVID-19. Clones were sequenced by immunoSEQ multiplex PCR, and TCRdb holds only the in-frame ones, with some missing. The sample has more than 250,000 clones; about 92% are singletons. Material for sequencing was PBMCs or T cells enriched from blood (not recorded which). Receptor source: a woman between 25 and 40 years old who had recovered from COVID-19.

The chain couples TRBV18 to TRBJ2-7; a possible D gene is TRBD1 (6 bases). The CDR3 spans 13 residues. Germline values: CDR1 KGHSH, CDR2 LQKENI. Trimming shortened V by 5 bases and J by 4 bases, and 12 bases separated the two germline ends. The DNA for the CDR3 is TGTGCCAGCTCAGGCACAGGGTTGTACGAGCAGTACTTC. It translates to CASSGTGLYEQYF. Together with reference TRBV18 and TRBJ2-7, the CDR3 gives the full variable domain: NAGVMQNPRHLVRRRGQEARLRCSPMKGHSHVYWYRQLPEEGLKFMVYLQKENIIDESGMPKERFSAEFPKEGPSILRIQQVVRGDSAAYFCASSGTGLYEQYFGPGTRLTVT.

The V gene is TRBV30, the J gene TRBJ2-5, with 9 nucleotides matching TRBD2. This CDR3 is 19 amino acids long. The V segment lost 2 bases and the J segment 1 base; nucleotides outside the gene matches: 17. Looked up from germline, CDR1 is GTSNPN and CDR2 is SVGIG (reference sequence). CDR3 in DNA: TGTGCCTGGAGTAGCTGGCGGGGGGGCCTCTTTCCTCGCCAAGAGACCCAGTACTTC. Translated: CAWSSWRGGLFPRQETQYF.

The CDR3 here is CASSVPGRHEQYF. The CDR3 DNA reads as TGTGCCAGCAGCGTACCAGGGCGGCACGAGCAGTACTTC. This chain connects TRBV9 to TRBJ2-7, with TRBD1 as a possible D gene (5 bases). Trimming removed 1 base at V and 5 bases at J, with 10 bases between. CDR3 size: 13 residues. Germline V gene data show CDR1 as SGDLS and CDR2 as YYNGEE. Drawing the rest from reference TRBV9 and TRBJ2-7, the complete variable domain is DSGVTQTPKHLITATGQRVTLRCSPRSGDLSVYWYQQSLDQGLQFLIQYYNGEERAKGNILERFSAQQFPDLHSELNLSSLELGDSALYFCASSVPGRHEQYFGPGTRLTVT.

This clone was counted a few times. The CDR3 DNA sequence: TGCAGCGTCCCCGGGAGGGGAGCCTACGAGCAGTACTTC. Translated, it gives CSVPGRGAYEQYF. J is TRBJ2-7 and V is TRBV29-1; 8 bases line up with TRBD2. With 6 bases clipped from V and 2 bases from J, the junction kept 6 bases outside the gene matches. Germline assignment: CDR1 SQVTM and CDR2 ANQGSEA. The CDR3 loop spans 13 amino acids.

V is TRBV6-2 or TRBV6-3 and J is TRBJ1-1; 8 bases match TRBD1. The junction had 9 bases not matched to a gene; V was cut back by 5 bases and J by 4 bases. The CDR3 loop spans 15 amino acids. CDR1 MNHEY and CDR2 SVGEGT come from the germline V gene. The CDR3 sequence: CASSTSGGAGTEAFF. The CDR3 region has the DNA TGTGCCAGCAGTACATCAGGGGGCGCGGGCACTGAAGCTTTCTTT.

The V and J genes are TRBV10-3 and TRBJ2-7, with 7 bases identical to TRBD2. Germline CDR1 is ENHRY and CDR2 is SYGVKD. Germline trimming cut 3 bases from V and 6 bases from J; bases unmatched to any gene: 14. The CDR3 runs to 16 residues. CDR3 protein: CAISDPPGGVRGEQYF. The CDR3 bases are TGTGCCATCAGTGACCCCCCGGGGGGAGTGCGAGGCGAGCAGTACTTC.

V is TRBV7-2 and J is TRBJ2-5; a possible D gene is TRBD1 (5 bases). The ends were cut back, 2 bases at V and 2 bases at J, with 9 bases in the middle. CDR3 size: 14 residues. CDR1 SGHTA and CDR2 FQGNSA come from the germline V gene. CDR3 sequence: CASSLQGVQETQYF. The CDR3, as DNA: TGTGCCAGCAGCTTACAGGGCGTTCAAGAGACCCAGTACTTC.

This chain connects TRBV10-3 to TRBJ1-2; TRBD1 matches at 8 bases. CDR3 length: 14 amino acids. J gave up 5 bases and V 3 bases, and 5 bases lay outside the gene matches. The germline V gene encodes CDR1 ENHRY and CDR2 SYGVKD. CDR3: CAISDSTGVYGYTF. DNA of the CDR3: TGTGCCATCAGTGACTCGACAGGGGTATATGGCTACACCTTC.

This sequence joins TRBV18 and TRBJ2-6, with 9 bases matching TRBD2. The CDR3 is 17 residues long. CDR1 is KGHSH, CDR2 LQKENI, per germline. With 3 bases clipped from V and 4 bases from J, the junction kept 7 bases outside the gene matches. CDR3 DNA sequence: TGTGCCAGCTCACCTAGCGGGAGTCTGGGAGGGGCCAACGTCCTGACTTTC. Residues: CASSPSGSLGGANVLTF.

The V call is TRBV4-3, the J call TRBJ2-7; 7 bases fit TRBD1. The CDR3 sequence is 15 residues long. The germline V gene has CDR1 LGHNA and CDR2 YSLEER. Trimming cost V 0 bases and J 4 bases; bases outside gene matches: 6. CDR3 in DNA: TGCGCCAGCAGCCAAGAGACAGGGACGGGGTACGAGCAGTACTTC. As protein: CASSQETGTGYEQYF.

J is TRBJ2-1 and V is TRBV6-4; 10 bases align to TRBD2. Germline V gene sequence: CDR1 MRHNA, CDR2 SNTAGT. CDR3 length equals 15 residues. J lost 3 bases, V lost 3 bases, and 2 bases had no gene match. The CDR3 sequence is CASSEASGSYNEQFF. The CDR3 nucleotides are TGTGCCAGCAGTGAGGCTAGCGGGAGCTACAATGAGCAGTTCTTC.

The V call is TRBV28, the J call TRBJ2-6; D gene uncertain. V lost 3 bases and J 0 bases, leaving 3 bases between the germline ends. Germline assignment: CDR1 MDHEN and CDR2 SYDVKM. The CDR3 extends over 14 amino acids. The CDR3 here is CASSFVSGANVLTF. The DNA for the CDR3 is TGTGCCAGCAGTTTCGTCTCTGGGGCCAACGTCCTGACTTTC.

The rearrangement uses TRBV5-4 and TRBJ2-1; D may be TRBD2 (5 bases). V was trimmed by 5 bases and J by 1 base, leaving 22 bases between them. Germline CDR1 SGHNT, CDR2 YYREEE (reference sequence). There are 18 residues in the CDR3. The CDR3 loop is CASRFDPPGVGSYNEQFF. The DNA for the CDR3 is TGTGCCAGCAGGTTTGACCCCCCCGGGGTAGGGTCCTACAATGAGCAGTTCTTC. Supplemented by reference TRBV5-4 and TRBJ2-1, the full variable domain reads ETGVTQSPTHLIKTRGQQVTLRCSSQSGHNTVSWYQQALGQGPQFIFQYYREEENGRGNFPPRFSGLQFPNYSSELNVNALELDDSALYLCASRFDPPGVGSYNEQFFGPGTRLTVL.

The chain couples TRBV13 to TRBJ2-3; no clear D. The CDR3 extends over 14 amino acids. CDR1 is PRHDT, CDR2 FYEKMQ, per germline (reference sequence). Trimming took 5 bases from V and 1 from J, leaving 10 bases between them. The DNA for the CDR3 is TGTGCCAGCAGCCCCCCAGAGGGCACAGATACGCAGTATTTT. Translated, it gives CASSPPEGTDTQYF.

The chain combines TRBV7-3 with TRBJ1-1; D possibly corresponds to TRBD1 (6 bases). The CDR3 totals 13 residues. CDR1 SGHTA and CDR2 FQGTGA come from the germline V gene. Trimming left V 3 bases short and J 4 bases short, with 9 bases between. The CDR3 region has the DNA TGTGCCAGCAGCTTGGCAGGGGCCACTGAAGCTTTCTTT. Protein sequence: CASSLAGATEAFF.

As DNA, the CDR3 is TGTGCCAGCAGTTACAGGGGGCGCGTCTATGGCTACACCTTC. Protein product: CASSYRGRVYGYTF. V and J are TRBV28 and TRBJ1-2, with 9 bases that match TRBD1. The length of the CDR3 is 14 residues. Trimming removed 4 bases from V and 4 bases from J; junction bases left unmatched: 4. Germline V lookup: CDR1 MDHEN, CDR2 SYDVKM.

The CDR3 DNA reads TGTGCCAGCAGTCGATTAAGGGACATCTTGAACACTGAAGCTTTCTTT. Protein: CASSRLRDILNTEAFF. This chain joins TRBV6-2 or TRBV6-3 and TRBJ1-1; D may be TRBD1 (6 bases). V was trimmed by 5 bases and J by 0 bases, leaving 16 bases between them. This CDR3 contains 16 residues. Germline-derived CDR1 and CDR2 are MNHEY and SVGEGT.